A selection of T cell receptor beta chains follows, all from one sample in a study of spatial heterogeneity in lung cancer. One entry per CDR3 protein, called by TCRdb with MiXCR from the 5' RACE reads. Here the sample spans 39,000 or so distinct CDR3 sequences, around 7.5% being singletons. This material consisted of PBMCs, taken at surgery. Every receptor here comes from a male donor with early-stage non-small cell lung cancer. Each CDR3 is given with its conserved first and last residue. A D gene is named only where the DNA matches it firmly. Clone size, where shown, is once, few, many, or a class for clones that have expanded.

-	-	TRBV18	TRBJ2-5	TGTGCCAGCTCACCAGCCGGGGCCCAAGAGACCCAGTACTTC	CASSPAGAQETQYF
-	many	TRBV24-1	TRBJ2-7	TGTGCCACCAGTGATTTGGGCGGCTCCTACGAGCAGTACTTC	CATSDLGGSYEQYF
TRBD1	-	TRBV20-1	TRBJ1-2	TGCAGTGCAAGAATAATGGGACAGGGTTTGGATAACTATGGCTACACCTTC	CSARIMGQGLDNYGYTF
-	many	TRBV6-2/TRBV6-3	TRBJ2-1	TGTGCCAGCAGTTATAGGGCAGGGGTTTACAATGAGCAGTTCTTC	CASSYRAGVYNEQFF
-	many	TRBV20-1	TRBJ1-3	TGCAGTGCTCTGGCGGGAAGCTCTGGAAACACCATATATTTT	CSALAGSSGNTIYF
TRBD1	-	TRBV18	TRBJ1-5	TGTGCCAGCTCCCTTCAGGGACAGGGATATCAGCCCCAGCATTTT	CASSLQGQGYQPQHF
TRBD1	-	TRBV9	TRBJ2-1	TGTGCCAGCAGCGGCGGGACAGGGGTCAACAATGAGCAGTTCTTC	CASSGGTGVNNEQFF
-	many	TRBV3-1	TRBJ1-1	TGTGCCAGCAGCCAAATTTATGAGGGTAACACTGAAGCTTTCTTT	CASSQIYEGNTEAFF
-	many	TRBV20-1	TRBJ1-1	TGCAGTGCTAGAGAGCAGGAGGGACACCGGACTGAAGCTTTCTTT	CSAREQEGHRTEAFF
-	many	TRBV18	TRBJ1-2	TGTGCCAGCTCAACTCTACAGGGACCAGATGGCTACACCTTC	CASSTLQGPDGYTF
TRBD2	many	TRBV20-1	TRBJ2-3	TGCAGTGCTTCTGGACTAGCGGGAGCGATTAGCACAGATACGCAGTATTTT	CSASGLAGAISTDTQYF
TRBD2	few	TRBV5-1	TRBJ2-5	TGCGCCAGCAGTAGTTTCGAGCGGGGACCGGAGACCCAGTACTTC	CASSSFERGPETQYF
-	many	TRBV12-3/TRBV12-4	TRBJ2-1	TGTGCCAGCAGAAACGGGGGTAGCGCCCATGAGCAGTTCTTC	CASRNGGSAHEQFF
-	many	TRBV29-1	TRBJ1-2	TGCAGCGTTGCTACCCTCGGACGTAGCTATGGCTACACCTTC	CSVATLGRSYGYTF
-	many	TRBV20-1	TRBJ1-5	TGCAGTGCTAGTCAGGGTACGCGCCAGCCCCAGCATTTT	CSASQGTRQPQHF
-	-	TRBV6-5	TRBJ2-7	TGTGCCAGCAGTCCCCCCACGGCAAGCTCCTACGAGCAGTACTTC	CASSPPTASSYEQYF
-	-	TRBV4-3	TRBJ1-5	TGCGCCAGCAGCCAGACGGAACTCAATCAGCCCCAGCATTTT	CASSQTELNQPQHF
-	-	TRBV2	TRBJ2-3	TGTGCCAGCAGCCAGGGTGGAACAGATACGCAGTATTTT	CASSQGGTDTQYF
TRBD2	many	TRBV12-3/TRBV12-4	TRBJ2-3	TGTGCCAGCTTTGGGGGGGACTTCACATTCACAGATACGCAGTATTTT	CASFGGDFTFTDTQYF
-	few	TRBV20-1	TRBJ2-3	TGCAGTGCTATCACAGATACGCAGTATTTT	CSAITDTQYF
-	few	TRBV3-1	TRBJ2-2	TGTGCCAGCAGCCAAGTCGGATGGAGGCTGTTTTTT	CASSQVGWRLFF
-	few	TRBV6-1	TRBJ2-4	TGTGCCAGCAGAGACCTTGGGCTAGGCGGGACGGCCAAAAACATTCAGTACTTC	CASRDLGLGGTAKNIQYF